This T cell receptor (beta chain) was recovered during a study of technical replicates of blood from several donors (dated by TCRdb to about 2017). Libraries were built with the immunoSEQ multiplex PCR assay. As stored in TCRdb, this immuneACCESS dataset retains in-frame rearrangements with V and J assigned. A fraction of the clones does not appear; measured against another copy, unresolved V genes explain less than half of the discrepancy, and the remainder lacks a known reason. Here the sample has roughly 74,000 clones; roughly 91% occur a single time. The top ten clonotypes cover about 0.39% of the sample. On this clone itself: Which antigen it targets is not known. Base qualities are not at hand, and no much larger clone is one base apart.

The sequenced sample was T cells isolated from PBMCs. The clonotype comes from a human donor in good health.

The CDR3 has the sequence CASSSGGDGGYTF. The DNA sequence follows: TGTGCCAGCAGCTCGGGGGGGGATGGTGGCTACACCTTC. Recombination joined TRBV7-3 with TRBJ1-2, with a weak D call of TRBD1 (5 bases match). V and J lose 4 bases and 7 bases, and a span of 13 bases separates them. From its cysteine to its phenylalanine, the CDR3 spans 13 amino acids. Only the CDR3 portion is preserved as DNA: 39 bases, with reading frame beginning at the first base. The germline V gene gives CDR1 as SGHTA and CDR2 as FQGTGA.